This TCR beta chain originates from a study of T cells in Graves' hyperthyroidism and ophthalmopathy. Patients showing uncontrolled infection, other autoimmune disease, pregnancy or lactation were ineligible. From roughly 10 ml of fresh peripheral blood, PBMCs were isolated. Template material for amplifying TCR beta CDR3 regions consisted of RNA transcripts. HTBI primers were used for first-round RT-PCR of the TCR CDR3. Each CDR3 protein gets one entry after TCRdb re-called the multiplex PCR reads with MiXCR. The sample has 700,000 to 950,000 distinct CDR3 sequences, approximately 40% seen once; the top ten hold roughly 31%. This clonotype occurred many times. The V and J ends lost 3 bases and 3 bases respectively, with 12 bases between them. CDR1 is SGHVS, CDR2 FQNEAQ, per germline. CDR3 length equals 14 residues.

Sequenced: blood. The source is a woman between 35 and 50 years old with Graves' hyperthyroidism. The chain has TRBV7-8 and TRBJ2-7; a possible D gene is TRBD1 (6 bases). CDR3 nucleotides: TGTGCCAGCAGCTTCTATAGACAGGACTACGAGCAGTACTTC. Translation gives CASSFYRQDYEQYF. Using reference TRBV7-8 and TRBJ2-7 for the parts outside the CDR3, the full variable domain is GAGVSQSPRYKVAKRGQDVALRCDPISGHVSLFWYQQALGQGPEFLTYFQNEAQLDKSGLPSDRFFAERPEGSVSTLKIQRTQQEDSAVYLCASSFYRQDYEQYFGPGTRLTVT.